The clone carrying this TCR beta chain was detected only a few times. A TCRbeta library incorporating unique molecular identifiers was prepared. TCRdb reanalysed the PCR reads using MiXCR and keeps one entry per CDR3 protein. The sample shows about 610,000 distinct CDR3 sequences, over 9.5% of them seen only once. The sample originates from a study of T-cell reconstitution after alpha-beta-depleted transplantation in children. The CDR3 runs 13 residues. Germline V gene data show CDR1 as DFQATT and CDR2 as SNEGSKA (reference sequence). Losses at the gene ends were 0 bases for V and 8 bases for J; bases not matched to a gene: 4.

V usage is TRBV20-1 and J usage is TRBJ2-5; 9 nucleotides match TRBD1. Source: PBMCs from the stem cell graft donor, taken from the stem cell graft. The sequence was obtained from a human donor who donated a stem cell graft to a child with acute myeloid leukemia. CDR3 nucleotides: TGCAGTGCTAGAGATCCGGGACAGGGAACCCAGTACTTC. It yields the protein CSARDPGQGTQYF.